A selection of T cell receptor beta chains follows, all from one sample in a study of siplizumab effects on memory and regulatory T cells. Sequencing was performed with immunoSEQ multiplex PCR; in TCRdb, only in-frame clones are kept and a portion is missing. The sample lists 90,000 to 95,000 clones, roughly 93% occurring once. The sample taken for sequencing was CD8+ T cells sorted from blood. These receptors all stem from a human donor in good health. CDR3s include the opening cysteine and the closing phenylalanine or tryptophan. The D gene is left open where the match is weak. Part of the rows lack a size; the others show once, few, many or a class for expanded clones.

J gene	D gene	V gene	clone size	CDR3 DNA	CDR3 protein
TRBJ2-3	TRBD2	TRBV4-1	-	TGCGCCAGCAGCCAAGTCGGCGCGGGAGGCGACGCAGATACGCAGTATTTT	CASSQVGAGGDADTQYF
TRBJ1-2	-	TRBV5-4	-	TGTGCCAGCAGCGTCATCGGGACTGACGTGCGGTATGGCTACACCTTC	CASSVIGTDVRYGYTF
TRBJ1-1	TRBD1	TRBV5-4	-	TGTGCCAGCAGCTGGGGACAGGGGAACACTGAAGCTTTCTTT	CASSWGQGNTEAFF
TRBJ2-7	TRBD1	TRBV9	-	TGTGCCAGCAGCCCTACAGGGGGTTACGAGCAGTACTTC	CASSPTGGYEQYF
TRBJ1-1	-	TRBV9	-	TGTGCCAGCAGCGTAGGGCCTTTGACAGAGACCAACACTGAAGCTTTCTTT	CASSVGPLTETNTEAFF
TRBJ2-5	-	TRBV2	-	TGTGCCAGCAGTGGACAGGATGGTGAGACCCAGTACTTC	CASSGQDGETQYF
TRBJ1-2	-	TRBV14	-	TGTGCCAGCAGACCGTGGACAGAACTGACGAGGTCGAGTGGCTACACCTTC	CASRPWTELTRSSGYTF
TRBJ2-7	-	TRBV19	-	TGTGCCAGTAGTATAGTTGCGACACACTCCTACGAGCAGTACTTC	CASSIVATHSYEQYF
TRBJ2-3	TRBD2	TRBV15	once	TGTGCCACCAGCAGAGCGGGGACTAGCCGATTACAAGATACGCAGTATTTT	CATSRAGTSRLQDTQYF
TRBJ2-7	TRBD2	TRBV6-1	-	TGTGCCAGCAGTGTTAGTAGCGGGACTTCCTACGAGCAGTACTTC	CASSVSSGTSYEQYF
TRBJ2-1	TRBD2	TRBV7-9	once	TGTGCCAGCAGCTTAGCGGGACTAGCCAGCTCCTACAATGAGCAGTTCTTC	CASSLAGLASSYNEQFF
TRBJ2-6	-	TRBV13	-	TGTGCCAGCAGCCCCGTGCCCGGGGCCAACGTCCTGACTTTC	CASSPVPGANVLTF
TRBJ1-5	-	TRBV2	few	TGTGCCAGCAGAACCCAGGGAGCAAGCAATCAGCCCCAGCATTTT	CASRTQGASNQPQHF
TRBJ1-1	-	TRBV5-4	-	TGTGCCAGCAGCTTGTATTACAAAAACACTGAAGCTTTCTTT	CASSLYYKNTEAFF
TRBJ2-1	-	TRBV2	-	TGTGCCAGCAGCGAAGTGGGGGAATCCCCCTACAATGAGCAGTTCTTC	CASSEVGESPYNEQFF
TRBJ2-1	TRBD1	TRBV7-3	-	TGTGCCAGCAGCGACCGGGACAGGGGTTACAATGAGCAGTTCTTC	CASSDRDRGYNEQFF
TRBJ1-2	TRBD1	TRBV7-2	-	TGTGCCAGCAGCTCCTCACAGGGGGCGTCAGGCTACACCTTC	CASSSSQGASGYTF
TRBJ2-7	TRBD1	TRBV6-5	-	TGCGCCAGCAGCTCGGACAGGACCTACGAGCAGTACTTC	CASSSDRTYEQYF
TRBJ1-5	TRBD1	TRBV30	-	TGTGCCTGGAGTGTACCACAGGGGGATCAGCCCCAGCATTTT	CAWSVPQGDQPQHF
TRBJ2-5	-	TRBV4-1	-	TGCGCCAGCAGCCAAGAACAAAACCGGGACTACCAAGAGACCCAGTACTTC	CASSQEQNRDYQETQYF
TRBJ2-7	TRBD1	TRBV30	-	TGTGCCTGGAGGACAGGGGGCGGCGACGAGCAGTACTTC	CAWRTGGGDEQYF
TRBJ2-2	-	TRBV4-1	once	TGCGCCAGCAGCCAAGATGTTGTCGGGGAGCTGTTTTTT	CASSQDVVGELFF
TRBJ2-3	-	TRBV27	-	TGTGCCAGCAGTTTATTGACGGGGGCTAGCACAGATACGCAGTATTTT	CASSLLTGASTDTQYF
TRBJ1-2	-	TRBV7-9	-	TGTGCCAGCAGCATCCCGGGACTGAATAACTATGGCTACACCTTC	CASSIPGLNNYGYTF
TRBJ2-1	-	TRBV5-1	-	TGCGCCAGCAGCTTGGCTCGGTTAAATGAGCAGTTCTTC	CASSLARLNEQFF
TRBJ1-1	-	TRBV29-1	-	TGCAGCGTTTGGGGGAACACTGAAGCTTTCTTT	CSVWGNTEAFF
TRBJ2-7	-	TRBV27	-	TGTGCCAGCAGTCCAAGGGACTTTCACTACGAGCAGTACTTC	CASSPRDFHYEQYF
TRBJ2-7	-	TRBV5-1	once	TGCGCCAGCAGCTTGGAAGGGAGCGCCTACGAGCAGTACTTC	CASSLEGSAYEQYF
TRBJ2-7	TRBD2	TRBV30	-	TGTGCCTGGAATAGCGGGGGGACCTACGAGCAGTACTTC	CAWNSGGTYEQYF
TRBJ2-7	-	TRBV6-6	-	TGTGCCAGCAGTTACTCTCGGGGATCCGAGCAGTACTTC	CASSYSRGSEQYF
TRBJ1-1	TRBD1	TRBV19	-	TGTGCCAGTAGTATCGGACAGGGAGACACTGAAGCTTTCTTT	CASSIGQGDTEAFF
TRBJ2-7	-	TRBV7-9	-	TGTGCCAGCAGCTCGAAAGGGAGCTACGAGCAGTACTTC	CASSSKGSYEQYF
TRBJ2-7	-	TRBV5-1	-	TGCGCCAGCAGCTTGGAACAGGGTTTCTACGAGCAGTACTTC	CASSLEQGFYEQYF
TRBJ2-1	-	TRBV5-1	-	TGCGCCAGCAGCTCATACGGGGACCCCAATGAGCAGTTCTTC	CASSSYGDPNEQFF
TRBJ2-7	TRBD1	TRBV11-3	-	TGTGCCAGCAGCGGTCACAGGGGGCGCGGGGACGAGCAGTACTTC	CASSGHRGRGDEQYF
TRBJ1-6	-	TRBV27	-	TGTGCCAGCAGTTTCGGGAGCAATTCACCCCTCCACTTT	CASSFGSNSPLHF
TRBJ2-4	-	TRBV27	-	TGTGCCAGCGCAGGGGCAGGGGCGGTTAGTGGTATTCAGTACTTC	CASAGAGAVSGIQYF
TRBJ2-7	TRBD2	TRBV6-1	-	TGTGCCAGCAGTGAATGGTATAGCGGGAGTAACTACGAGCAGTACTTC	CASSEWYSGSNYEQYF
TRBJ1-5	-	TRBV27	-	TGTGCCAGCAGCGACGCGAGGGGGTATAGCAATCAGCCCCAGCATTTT	CASSDARGYSNQPQHF
TRBJ1-1	TRBD1	TRBV15	-	TGTGCCACCAGCAATCACGACAGGGCGAACACTGAAGCTTTCTTT	CATSNHDRANTEAFF
TRBJ1-1	-	TRBV6-4	-	TGTGCCAGCAGTGACGGGATGGGTGAAGCTTTCTTT	CASSDGMGEAFF
TRBJ1-1	TRBD1	TRBV7-3	-	TGTGCCAGCAGCCCAGGACAGGGAAGCGGTTCGGCTTTCTTT	CASSPGQGSGSAFF
TRBJ2-1	-	TRBV9	-	TGTGCCAGCAGCGTAGGGAGTAGCGGATCGTACAATGAGCAGTTCTTC	CASSVGSSGSYNEQFF
TRBJ2-6	-	TRBV9	-	TGTGCCAGCAGCTCTTACGGAAGGTTCGGCGCTGGGGCCAACGTCCTGACTTTC	CASSSYGRFGAGANVLTF
TRBJ2-3	-	TRBV9	once	TGTGCCAGCGGAGGGCGGAATACGCAGTATTTT	CASGGRNTQYF
TRBJ1-1	TRBD1	TRBV2	-	TGTGCCAGCACCCGGAGATACGGACAGGGGGCGAACACTGAAGCTTTCTTT	CASTRRYGQGANTEAFF
TRBJ2-3	-	TRBV7-9	-	TGTGCCAGCAGCTCCTCGACAGGCAGCACAGATACGCAGTATTTT	CASSSSTGSTDTQYF